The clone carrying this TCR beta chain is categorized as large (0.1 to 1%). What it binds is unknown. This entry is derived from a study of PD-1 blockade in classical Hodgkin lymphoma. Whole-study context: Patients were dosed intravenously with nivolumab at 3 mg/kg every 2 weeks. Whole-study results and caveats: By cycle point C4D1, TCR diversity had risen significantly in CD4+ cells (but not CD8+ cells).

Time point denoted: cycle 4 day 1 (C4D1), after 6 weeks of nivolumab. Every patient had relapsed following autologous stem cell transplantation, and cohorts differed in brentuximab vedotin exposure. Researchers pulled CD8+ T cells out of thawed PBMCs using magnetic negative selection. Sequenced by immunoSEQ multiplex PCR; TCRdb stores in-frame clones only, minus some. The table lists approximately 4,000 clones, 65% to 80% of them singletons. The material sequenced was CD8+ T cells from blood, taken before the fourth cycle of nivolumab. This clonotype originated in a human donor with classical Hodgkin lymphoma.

The CDR3 DNA sequence: TGCGCCAGCAGCTTCAGACAGGGGGCTGACTACGAGCAGTACTTC. The encoded protein is CASSFRQGADYEQYF. This chain uses TRBV4-1 with TRBJ2-7, with 10 bases aligning to TRBD1. Germline-derived CDR1 and CDR2 are MGHRA and YSYEKL. The CDR3 is 15 residues long. V gave up 5 bases and J gave up 3 bases; unmatched junction bases: 7.